The present T cell receptor (beta chain) was sequenced within a study of blood T cells in healthy people across ages. About the study: Per every two T cells, about one barcoded beta molecule was captured by template switching.

CDR1 and CDR2 from the germline V gene are MNHEY and SVGAGI. CDR3 length: 14 amino acids. V was pared by 5 bases and J by 4 bases, with 5 bases of the junction left unmatched. This clonotype has a single count. The donors, aged roughly 6 to 95, were healthy Caucasians from Russia. Sample-barcoded 5' priming and a J-beta primer mix drove a second PCR of roughly 7 to 11 cycles. TCRdb reanalysed the 5' RACE reads using MiXCR and keeps one entry per CDR3 protein. Of some 1.4 million distinct CDR3 sequences in the sample, approximately 40% were seen once. The sequenced sample was blood. The clonotype comes from a woman between 18 and 29 years old in good health. This chain joins TRBV6-5 and TRBJ1-2; 9 bases map to TRBD1. The CDR3 loop reads CASSDWDRAYGYTF. DNA of the CDR3: TGTGCCAGCAGTGACTGGGACAGGGCCTATGGCTACACCTTC.